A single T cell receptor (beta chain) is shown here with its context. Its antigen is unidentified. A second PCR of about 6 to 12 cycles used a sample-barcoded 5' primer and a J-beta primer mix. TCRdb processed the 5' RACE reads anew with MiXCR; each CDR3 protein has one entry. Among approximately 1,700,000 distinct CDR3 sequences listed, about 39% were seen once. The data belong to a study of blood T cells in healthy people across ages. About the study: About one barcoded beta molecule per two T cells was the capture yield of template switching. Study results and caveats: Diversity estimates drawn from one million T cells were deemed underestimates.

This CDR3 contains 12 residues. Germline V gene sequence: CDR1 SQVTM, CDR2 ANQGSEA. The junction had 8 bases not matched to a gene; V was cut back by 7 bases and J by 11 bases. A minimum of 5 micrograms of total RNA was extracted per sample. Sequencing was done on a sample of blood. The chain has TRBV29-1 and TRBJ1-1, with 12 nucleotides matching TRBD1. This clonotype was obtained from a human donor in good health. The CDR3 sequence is CSGGTGGGVAFF. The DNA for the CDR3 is TGCAGCGGGGGGACAGGGGGCGGTGTGGCTTTCTTT.